This entry features one T cell receptor (beta chain) sequence. Germline V gives CDR1 SGHRS, CDR2 YFSETQ. V lost 4 bases to trimming and J lost 5 bases, with 15 bases between them. This CDR3 spans 14 amino acids. The protocol was immunoSEQ multiplex PCR, while the TCRdb copy is restricted to in-frame clones and leaves out a portion. The sample carries approximately 170,000 clones, 70% to 90% recorded once. These data belong to a study of blood T cell repertoires in COVID-19. Study information: Whether acute or convalescent, the COVID-19 samples came from the United States, Italy and Spain.

V usage is TRBV5-1 and J usage is TRBJ2-5, with a possible D match to TRBD1 (5 bases). Sequencing used peripheral blood. The receptor's source is a woman of 80 years or more with COVID-19, enrolled during active disease. CDR3 protein: CASSIQGAWETQYF. As DNA, the CDR3 is TGCGCCAGCAGCATTCAGGGCGCGTGGGAGACCCAGTACTTC.